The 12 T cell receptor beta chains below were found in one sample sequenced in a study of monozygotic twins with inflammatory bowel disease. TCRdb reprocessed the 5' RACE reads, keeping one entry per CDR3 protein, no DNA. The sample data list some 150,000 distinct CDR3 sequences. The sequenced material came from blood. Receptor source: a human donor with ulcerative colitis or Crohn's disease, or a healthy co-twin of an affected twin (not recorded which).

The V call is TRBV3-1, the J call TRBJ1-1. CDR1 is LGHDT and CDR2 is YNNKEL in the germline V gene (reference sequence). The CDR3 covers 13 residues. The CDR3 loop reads CASSQDPTSEAFF.

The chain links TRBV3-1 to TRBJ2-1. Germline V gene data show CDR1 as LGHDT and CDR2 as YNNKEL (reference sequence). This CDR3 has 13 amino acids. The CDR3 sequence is CASSQRMVFGQFF.

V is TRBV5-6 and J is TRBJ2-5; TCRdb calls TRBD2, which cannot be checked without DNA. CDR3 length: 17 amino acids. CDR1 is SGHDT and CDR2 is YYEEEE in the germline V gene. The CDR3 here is CASSLTFSLEMRETQYF.

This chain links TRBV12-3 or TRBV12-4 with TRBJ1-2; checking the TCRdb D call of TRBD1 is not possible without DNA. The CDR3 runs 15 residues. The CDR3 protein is CASSLGQGANYGYTF.

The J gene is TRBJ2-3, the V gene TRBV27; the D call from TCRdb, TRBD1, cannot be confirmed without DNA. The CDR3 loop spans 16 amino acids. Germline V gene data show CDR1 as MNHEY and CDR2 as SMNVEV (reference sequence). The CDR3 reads CASSSDSLRATDTQYF.

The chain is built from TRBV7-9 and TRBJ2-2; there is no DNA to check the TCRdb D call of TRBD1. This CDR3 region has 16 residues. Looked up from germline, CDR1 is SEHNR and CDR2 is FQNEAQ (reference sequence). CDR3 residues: CASSSPRGLGTGELFF.

CDR3 sequence: CASSSEGWDTEAFF. The rearrangement joins TRBV5-1 to TRBJ1-1. CDR3 length equals 14 residues. Germline values: CDR1 SGHRS, CDR2 YFSETQ.

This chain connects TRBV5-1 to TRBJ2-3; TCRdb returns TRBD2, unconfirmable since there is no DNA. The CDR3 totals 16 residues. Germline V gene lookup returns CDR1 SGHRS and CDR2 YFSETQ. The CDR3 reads CASSLGADHSTDTQYF.

The CDR3: CASAAGSAETQYF. The gene calls are TRBV5-1 and TRBJ2-5; there is no DNA to check the TCRdb D call of TRBD2. The CDR3 loop spans 13 amino acids. Per the germline V gene, CDR1 is SGHRS and CDR2 is YFSETQ.

The CDR3 here is CASSGQRGGTDTQYF. The chain is built from TRBV18 and TRBJ2-3; TCRdb calls TRBD1, which cannot be checked without DNA. This CDR3 has 15 amino acids. Germline CDR1 reads KGHSH; CDR2 reads LQKENI. Using reference TRBV18 and TRBJ2-3 for the parts outside the CDR3, the full variable domain is NAGVMQNPRHLVRRRGQEARLRCSPMKGHSHVYWYRQLPEEGLKFMVYLQKENIIDESGMPKERFSAEFPKEGPSILRIQQVVRGDSAAYFCASSGQRGGTDTQYFGPGTRLTVL.

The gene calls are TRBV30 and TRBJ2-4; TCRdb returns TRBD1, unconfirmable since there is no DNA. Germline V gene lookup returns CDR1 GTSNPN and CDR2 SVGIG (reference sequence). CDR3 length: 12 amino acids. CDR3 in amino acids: CACTTGGNIQYF.

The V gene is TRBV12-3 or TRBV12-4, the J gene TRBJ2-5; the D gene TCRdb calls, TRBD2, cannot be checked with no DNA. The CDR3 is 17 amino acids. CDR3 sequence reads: CASSGTSGRAIQETQYF.